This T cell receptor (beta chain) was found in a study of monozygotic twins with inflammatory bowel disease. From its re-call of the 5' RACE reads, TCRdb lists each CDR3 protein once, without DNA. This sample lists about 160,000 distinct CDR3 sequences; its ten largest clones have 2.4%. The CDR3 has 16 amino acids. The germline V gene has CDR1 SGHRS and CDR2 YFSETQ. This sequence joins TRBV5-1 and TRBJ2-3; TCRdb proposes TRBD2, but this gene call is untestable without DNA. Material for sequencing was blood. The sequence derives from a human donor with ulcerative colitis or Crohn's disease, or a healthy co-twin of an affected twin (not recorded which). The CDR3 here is CASSLALAGSTDTQYF.